The 6 T cell receptor beta chains below all came from one sample that was sequenced in a study of blood T cell repertoires in COVID-19. This table comes from immunoSEQ multiplex PCR, and its TCRdb copy is limited to in-frame clones, with some not included. This sample has more than 300,000 clones, with just over 90% found just once. Input material: PBMCs or T cells enriched from blood (not recorded which). Receptor source: a middle-aged woman who had been exposed to COVID-19.

Only one count was recorded for this clone. The genes are TRBV7-3 and TRBJ1-6; unclear D gene. The CDR3 loop spans 13 amino acids. Trimming stripped 4 bases from V and 4 bases from J, with 5 bases between. Germline V gives CDR1 SGHTA, CDR2 FQGTGA. The CDR3 reads CASSSFYNSPLHF. CDR3 coding DNA: TGTGCCAGCAGCTCGTTTTATAATTCACCCCTCCACTTT.

The rearrangement joins TRBV19 to TRBJ2-2; TRBD2 aligns across 13 bases. J was trimmed by 6 bases and V by 5 bases; bases with no gene match: 3. Germline loops: CDR1 LNHDA, CDR2 SQIVND (reference sequence). This CDR3 spans 15 amino acids. The CDR3 coding sequence is TGTGCCAGTAGTCGGACTAGCGGGAGTGCCGGGGAGCTGTTTTTT. Protein sequence: CASSRTSGSAGELFF.

V usage is TRBV7-9 and J usage is TRBJ1-4; 7 bases are a match to TRBD1. Germline assignment: CDR1 SEHNR and CDR2 FQNEAQ (reference sequence). The CDR3 extends over 15 amino acids. The V segment lost 2 bases and the J segment 3 bases; nucleotides outside the gene matches: 3. The CDR3 DNA is TGTGCCAGCAGCTTACAGGGGGGAGCTAATGAAAAACTGTTTTTT. Its translation is CASSLQGGANEKLFF.

This clone appeared a few times. This chain links TRBV5-1 with TRBJ2-7; D unclear. There are 12 residues in the CDR3. The V end was cut by 4 bases, the J end by 7 bases, with 12 bases between. Germline V lookup: CDR1 SGHRS, CDR2 YFSETQ. The CDR3 DNA follows: TGCGCCAGCAGCGCGGTCTTTGGTGAGCAGTACTTC. It specifies CASSAVFGEQYF. The full variable domain, in which reference TRBV5-1 and TRBJ2-7 provide the parts outside the CDR3, is KAGVTQTPRYLIKTRGQQVTLSCSPISGHRSVSWYQQTPGQGLQFLFEYFSETQRNKGNFPGRFSGRQFSNSRSEMNVSTLELGDSALYLCASSAVFGEQYFGPGTRLTVT.

The rearrangement uses TRBV7-2 and TRBJ2-3; 9 positions match TRBD2. V lost 4 bases, J lost 2 bases, and 7 bases stayed unmatched. Germline CDR1 and CDR2: SGHTA and FQGNSA. There are 16 residues in the CDR3. In nucleotides, the CDR3 is TGTGCCAGCAGCTCTGGCGGGGGGGTAACCACAGATACGCAGTATTTT. Translation: CASSSGGGVTTDTQYF.

This clone was seen just once. The J gene is TRBJ2-7, the V gene TRBV12-3 or TRBV12-4, with D maybe TRBD2 (5 bases). The germline V and J ends were trimmed by 7 bases and 0 bases, with 10 bases remaining between them. The CDR3 runs to 13 residues. The CDR3 spells CASTRGISYEQYF. The CDR3 nucleotides read TGTGCCAGCACCCGGGGAATCTCCTACGAGCAGTACTTC.